Presented here are 28 T cell receptor beta chains from one specimen sequenced in a study of OX40 agonist ivuxolimab in advanced cancers. Libraries were prepared by immunoSEQ multiplex PCR; TCRdb keeps only in-frame clonotypes and omits some of them. The repertoire holds 45,000 to 55,000 clones, with around 81% as singletons. The sequencing here drew on CD4+ or CD8+ T cells sorted from blood, taken in a trial of the OX40 agonist ivuxolimab. The receptors come from an adult with an advanced solid tumor such as melanoma, head and neck, liver or kidney cancer.

V gene TRBV27 combines with J gene TRBJ2-3; TRBD2 matches at 10 bases. V trimming: 5 bases; J trimming: 0 bases; junction bases outside the gene matches: 5. Germline V gives CDR1 MNHEY, CDR2 SMNVEV (reference sequence). The CDR3 loop spans 16 amino acids. CDR3 DNA sequence: TGTGCCAGCAGTCCCTTAGCGGGAGGTAGCACAGATACGCAGTATTTT. It translates to CASSPLAGGSTDTQYF.

In its sample, this clone was seen once. V usage is TRBV4-2 and J usage is TRBJ2-2; D might be TRBD2 (5 bases). Germline CDR1 and CDR2: LGHNA and YNFKEQ. The V end lost 0 bases, the J end lost 6 bases, and 8 bases lay between the germline ends. This CDR3 has 14 amino acids. The CDR3 sequence is CASSQERVAGELFF. Here the CDR3 DNA reads TGTGCCAGCAGCCAAGAGCGGGTGGCCGGGGAGCTGTTTTTT.

Only a few counts were recorded for this clone. This sample includes further DNA sequences coding for the same CDR3. This chain uses TRBV5-1 with TRBJ2-5; 10 nucleotides align to TRBD1. Trimming took 4 bases from V and 0 from J; bases not matched to a gene: 3. The germline gives CDR1 SGHRS, CDR2 YFSETQ. The CDR3 spans 15 residues. The CDR3 here is CASSPDRGYQETQYF. The DNA for the CDR3 is TGCGCCAGCAGCCCGGACAGGGGGTACCAAGAGACCCAGTACTTC.

The chain joins TRBV6-1 to TRBJ1-1, with 7 bases matching TRBD1. Germline V CDR1 and CDR2: MNHNS, SASEGT. This CDR3 has 15 residues. The J segment lost 9 bases and the V segment lost 9 bases, leaving 19 bases of the junction unmatched. The CDR3 sequence is CASGQEPTPKTKAFF. CDR3 DNA: TGTGCCAGTGGACAGGAGCCAACCCCCAAAACAAAAGCTTTCTTT.

The chain is built from TRBV6-1 and TRBJ2-1; the D gene is possibly TRBD2 (6 bases). The CDR3 runs to 15 residues. The ends were cut back, 5 bases at V and 0 bases at J, with 11 bases in the middle. CDR1 is MNHNS and CDR2 is SASEGT in the germline V gene. In nucleotides, the CDR3 is TGTGCCAGCAGTTTGGACGGGAGCTCCTACAATGAGCAGTTCTTC. Residues: CASSLDGSSYNEQFF.

The rearrangement uses TRBV5-1 and TRBJ2-2; D ambiguous. V was pared by 0 bases and J by 7 bases, with 10 bases between. This CDR3 comprises 14 residues. Germline-derived CDR1 and CDR2 are SGHRS and YFSETQ. CDR3: CASSLDRSNGELFF. In nucleotides, the CDR3 is TGCGCCAGCAGCTTGGATCGGAGTAACGGGGAGCTGTTTTTT. Complete variable domain (other parts from reference TRBV5-1 and TRBJ2-2): KAGVTQTPRYLIKTRGQQVTLSCSPISGHRSVSWYQQTPGQGLQFLFEYFSETQRNKGNFPGRFSGRQFSNSRSEMNVSTLELGDSALYLCASSLDRSNGELFFGEGSRLTVL.

The rearrangement joins TRBV4-1 to TRBJ2-1, with TRBD2 identical over 9 bases. CDR3 size: 16 residues. Per the germline V gene, CDR1 is MGHRA and CDR2 is YSYEKL. V lost 1 base to trimming and J lost 8 bases; unmatched junction nucleotides: 9. The CDR3 loop is CASSQALAGGLDEQFF. CDR3 in DNA: TGCGCCAGCAGCCAAGCCCTGGCGGGAGGGCTAGATGAGCAGTTCTTC.

A remark on this clone: In this CDR3 the conserved last residue, phenylalanine or tryptophan, is missing, so a read error is likely. The DNA is omitted, as the CDR3 cannot be located on it reliably, and the CDR3 follows TCRdb's listing. This chain uses TRBV7-9 with TRBJ1-4. CDR1 SEHNR and CDR2 FQNEAQ come from the germline V gene (reference sequence). Ends included, the CDR3 has 8 residues. This chain's CDR3 is CASSLSLV.

V usage is TRBV5-6 and J usage is TRBJ1-4, with D unresolved. V shed 5 bases and J shed 5 bases, with 13 bases lying between them. This CDR3 has 14 amino acids. Germline V gene data show CDR1 as SGHDT and CDR2 as YYEEEE. CDR3 loop: CASSGRTDNEKLFF. The DNA for the CDR3 is TGTGCCAGCAGTGGGCGGACCGACAATGAAAAACTGTTTTTT.

The V call is TRBV13, the J call TRBJ1-1; TRBD1 aligns across 9 bases. V was pared by 4 bases and J by 6 bases, with 9 bases of the junction left unmatched. The CDR3 is made up of 15 amino acids. Germline CDR1 PRHDT, CDR2 FYEKMQ (reference sequence). CDR3 residues: CASSSTTGGRPEAFF. In nucleotides, the CDR3 is TGTGCCAGCAGCTCTACGACAGGGGGAAGGCCTGAAGCTTTCTTT.

The chain joins TRBV5-4 to TRBJ2-7; 10 bases line up with TRBD1. CDR1 and CDR2 (germline): SGHNT, YYREEE (reference sequence). The CDR3 contains 15 residues. Trimming removed 5 bases from V and 3 bases from J; junction bases left unmatched: 8. Here the CDR3 reads CASSFPGQGIYEQYF. The CDR3 DNA sequence: TGTGCCAGCAGTTTTCCGGGACAGGGGATCTACGAGCAGTACTTC.

This clone was seen a single time. The J gene is TRBJ2-2, the V gene TRBV7-9, with D possibly being TRBD1 (5 bases). CDR3 length equals 13 residues. Trimming pared 8 bases from V and 0 bases from J, leaving 7 bases between. Germline CDR1 SEHNR, CDR2 FQNEAQ (reference sequence). The CDR3 DNA reads as TGTGCCAGCGTGACAGCGAACACCGGGGAGCTGTTTTTT. Encoded protein: CASVTANTGELFF.

The J gene is TRBJ2-7, the V gene TRBV7-2; a possible D gene is TRBD2 (6 bases). V was clipped by 1 base and J by 4 bases, with 14 bases between them. Germline CDR1 reads SGHTA; CDR2 reads FQGNSA. The CDR3 runs 15 residues. CDR3 amino acids: CASSLEDGSGYEQYV. CDR3 nucleotide sequence: TGTGCCAGCAGCTTAGAGGACGGGAGCGGGTACGAGCAGTACGTC.

The gene calls are TRBV2 and TRBJ2-1; no firm D call. V lost 6 bases and J 0 bases, leaving 15 bases between the germline ends. CDR3 length equals 16 residues. Germline lookup yields CDR1 SNHLY and CDR2 FYNNEI. CDR3 in DNA: TGTGCCAGCAGCGTAACTAATCCTAGCTCCTACAATGAGCAGTTCTTC. Translation: CASSVTNPSSYNEQFF.

The chain employs TRBV7-8 and TRBJ1-6, with unresolved D. CDR1 is SGHVS and CDR2 is FQNEAQ in the germline V gene. This CDR3 is 15 amino acids long. V was pared by 1 base and J by 6 bases, with 10 bases between. CDR3 amino acids: CASSLVLIANSPLHF. In DNA form, the CDR3 reads TGTGCCAGCAGCTTAGTATTGATTGCTAATTCACCCCTCCACTTT. The whole variable domain, remainder taken from reference TRBV7-8 and TRBJ1-6, is GAGVSQSPRYKVAKRGQDVALRCDPISGHVSLFWYQQALGQGPEFLTYFQNEAQLDKSGLPSDRFFAERPEGSVSTLKIQRTQQEDSAVYLCASSLVLIANSPLHFGNGTRLTVT.

This clone was observed a single time. In nucleotides, the CDR3 is TGTGCCAGCAGTTCAGGGAGGAATGAGCAGTTCTTC. It specifies CASSSGRNEQFF. The chain couples TRBV13 to TRBJ2-1; D might be TRBD2 (6 bases). The V end was cut by 6 bases, the J end by 7 bases, with 10 bases between. Germline lookup yields CDR1 PRHDT and CDR2 FYEKMQ (reference sequence). The CDR3 is made up of 12 amino acids.

Details on this clone: The sample holds other DNA sequences that translate to the same CDR3. The V gene is TRBV29-1, the J gene TRBJ1-1; no firm D call. V lost 0 bases, J lost 1 base, and 0 bases lay in between. The CDR3 is made up of 11 amino acids. Germline CDR1 SQVTM, CDR2 ANQGSEA. The chain's CDR3 is CSVEENTEAFF. The CDR3 coding sequence is TGCAGCGTTGAAGAGAACACTGAAGCTTTCTTT.

The chain uses TRBV6-5 and TRBJ2-1; D unclear. Germline-derived CDR1 and CDR2 are MNHEY and SVGAGI. The CDR3 is 15 amino acids. Trimming took 3 bases from V and 6 from J, leaving 15 bases between them. In nucleotides, the CDR3 is TGTGCCAGCAGTTATGGGCTGGAAAATCCCAATGAGCAGTTCTTC. This codes for CASSYGLENPNEQFF.

The rearrangement links TRBV7-2 to TRBJ1-2; D is unclear. The length of the CDR3 is 15 residues. V lost 1 base and J lost 4, with 13 bases in between. Per the germline V gene, CDR1 is SGHTA and CDR2 is FQGNSA. The DNA for the CDR3 is TGTGCCAGCAGCTTAGATTCCTTCGTGGGCTATGGCTACACCTTC. This codes for CASSLDSFVGYGYTF.

Comment on this clone: Distinct nucleotide sequences in the sample also encode this CDR3. The V gene is TRBV6-6, the J gene TRBJ2-5; 7 bases are a match to TRBD2. The CDR3 spans 13 residues. V trimming: 5 bases; J trimming: 5 bases; junction bases outside the gene matches: 5. Germline CDR1 reads MNHNY; CDR2 reads SVGAGI (reference sequence). In DNA, the CDR3 is TGTGCCAGCAGTAGCGGACTAGGGGAGACCCAGTACTTC. This translates into CASSSGLGETQYF.

The chain employs TRBV7-9 and TRBJ2-1; D possibly corresponds to TRBD1 (6 bases). V was clipped by 1 base and J by 8 bases, with 12 bases between them. Germline V CDR1 and CDR2: SEHNR, FQNEAQ (reference sequence). This CDR3 comprises 14 residues. DNA for the CDR3: TGTGCCAGCAGCTTAGTTCTGGGGGCGGATGAGCAGTTCTTC. Translation: CASSLVLGADEQFF.

This sequence joins TRBV7-2 and TRBJ1-1; TRBD1 matches 8 bases. Germline V CDR1 and CDR2: SGHTA, FQGNSA. This CDR3 has 16 residues. Trimming cost V 1 base and J 0 bases; bases outside gene matches: 4. CDR3 nucleotides: TGTGCCAGCAGCTTAGGTGCAGGGGGCATGAACACTGAAGCTTTCTTT. Its protein is CASSLGAGGMNTEAFF.

This clone occurred a few times. The chain has TRBV7-8 and TRBJ2-3, with D possibly being TRBD2 (6 bases). There are 15 residues in the CDR3. Germline V gene data show CDR1 as SGHVS and CDR2 as FQNEAQ. The V end was cut by 5 bases, the J end by 3 bases, with 15 bases between. For the CDR3, the DNA is TGTGCCAGCAGCCCCTCAATCGGGGGAACAGATACGCAGTATTTT. Translating gives CASSPSIGGTDTQYF. Full variable domain (rest looked up from reference TRBV7-8 and TRBJ2-3): GAGVSQSPRYKVAKRGQDVALRCDPISGHVSLFWYQQALGQGPEFLTYFQNEAQLDKSGLPSDRFFAERPEGSVSTLKIQRTQQEDSAVYLCASSPSIGGTDTQYFGPGTRLTVL.

The chain couples TRBV27 to TRBJ2-3, with D hard to call. The V end lost 0 bases, the J end lost 8 bases, and 9 bases lay between the germline ends. Per germline, CDR1 MNHEY and CDR2 SMNVEV (reference sequence). The CDR3 length is 13 residues. CDR3 loop: CASSLSAQSTQYF. The CDR3 DNA sequence: TGTGCCAGCAGTTTATCCGCCCAGAGTACGCAGTATTTT.

The chain joins TRBV5-6 to TRBJ2-7; no reliable D call. This CDR3 contains 12 residues. Germline CDR1 SGHDT, CDR2 YYEEEE. Trimming removed 0 bases from V and 3 bases from J, with 4 bases in between. The CDR3 here is CASSLGGYEQYV. In nucleotides, the CDR3 is TGTGCCAGCAGCTTGGGTGGCTACGAGCAGTACGTC.

The chain couples TRBV19 to TRBJ2-7; 8 nucleotides line up with TRBD1. Per the germline V gene, CDR1 is LNHDA and CDR2 is SQIVND (reference sequence). The length of the CDR3 is 15 residues. Losses at the gene ends were 3 bases for V and 3 bases for J; bases not matched to a gene: 7. As DNA, the CDR3 is TGTGCCAGTAGTATGGGTGCAGGGGGCTACTACGAGCAGTACTTC. Its protein is CASSMGAGGYYEQYF.

This clone was found once. This chain uses TRBV28 with TRBJ1-2, with a tentative D call TRBD1 (5 bases). Germline lookup yields CDR1 MDHEN and CDR2 SYDVKM. This CDR3 region has 16 residues. Trimming removed 6 bases at V and 0 bases at J, with 17 bases between. CDR3 protein: CASSLQVGPTNYGYTF. CDR3 sequence (DNA): TGTGCCAGCAGCCTACAGGTTGGCCCAACTAACTATGGCTACACCTTC.

The chain links TRBV28 to TRBJ2-2, with D perhaps matching TRBD2 (5 bases). From germline, CDR1 is MDHEN and CDR2 SYDVKM. V was cut by 5 bases and J by 4 bases, with 20 bases left in between. This CDR3 contains 17 residues. The chain's CDR3 is CASSTLPLTRGTGELFF. The CDR3 DNA reads TGTGCCAGCAGTACCCTCCCGCTCACACGGGGCACCGGGGAGCTGTTTTTT.